The 13 T cell receptor beta chains below come from one sample, sequenced in a study of CD4+ T cells in melanoma. Libraries were prepared by immunoSEQ multiplex PCR; TCRdb keeps only in-frame clonotypes and omits some of them. The repertoire holds about 120,000 clones, with about nine tenths as singletons. Material: peripheral blood. These receptors came from a human donor with melanoma.

This chain links TRBV7-3 with TRBJ2-2, with D unresolved. Looked up from germline, CDR1 is SGHTA and CDR2 is FQGTGA. Deletions cut 2 bases from V and 4 bases from J, with 8 bases between. This CDR3 has 14 amino acids. The CDR3 region is CASSLQVATGELFF. The DNA for the CDR3 is TGTGCCAGCAGCTTACAGGTGGCCACCGGGGAGCTGTTTTTT.

The chain combines TRBV7-2 with TRBJ1-5, with D perhaps matching TRBD1 (6 bases). The germline CDR1 and CDR2 sequences are SGHTA and FQGNSA. Trimming removed 5 bases at V and 6 bases at J, with 17 bases between. The CDR3 is 15 residues long. The CDR3 DNA sequence: TGTGCCAGCAGCAAGGGGGTAGTTGGGGGTCAGCCCCAGCATTTT. Translating it yields CASSKGVVGGQPQHF. The complete variable domain, with remaining parts taken from reference TRBV7-2 and TRBJ1-5, reads GAGVSQSPSNKVTEKGKDVELRCDPISGHTALYWYRQSLGQGLEFLIYFQGNSAPDKSGLPSDRFSAERTGGSVSTLTIQRTQQEDSAVYLCASSKGVVGGQPQHFGDGTRLSIL.

The chain recombines TRBV5-4 with TRBJ2-7, with 8 bases matching TRBD1. Per germline, CDR1 SGHNT and CDR2 YYREEE (reference sequence). The CDR3 consists of 14 residues. Losses at the gene ends were 4 bases for V and 0 bases for J; bases not matched to a gene: 3. The CDR3 DNA follows: TGTGCCAGCAGCCCGGACAGGGCCTCCTACGAGCAGTACTTC. Translated, it gives CASSPDRASYEQYF.

This chain links TRBV6-5 with TRBJ1-2; TRBD1 matches 7 bases. Germline CDR1 is MNHEY and CDR2 is SVGAGI. The CDR3 is made up of 13 amino acids. The V and J ends lost 5 bases and 3 bases, in that order; junction bases with no gene match: 3. The CDR3 DNA sequence: TGTGCCAGCAGTATCGACAGGGACTATGGCTACACCTTC. As protein: CASSIDRDYGYTF.

The chain links TRBV29-1 to TRBJ2-5; D remains ambiguous. CDR3 length: 11 amino acids. Germline V CDR1 and CDR2: SQVTM, ANQGSEA. Trimming took off 4 bases at V and 4 bases at J, with 7 bases between the two ends. The CDR3 sequence: CSVVGVETQYF. CDR3 nucleotides: TGCAGCGTTGTGGGCGTAGAGACCCAGTACTTC.

The V gene is TRBV5-4, the J gene TRBJ2-4, with 12 nucleotides matching TRBD1. The germline CDR1 and CDR2 sequences are SGHNT and YYREEE (reference sequence). Trimming removed 3 bases from V and 11 bases from J; junction bases left unmatched: 9. This CDR3 has 15 residues. This chain's CDR3 is CASSSGTGGYGVQYF. CDR3 nucleotides: TGTGCCAGCAGCTCTGGGACAGGGGGCTATGGTGTTCAGTACTTC.

On this clone itself: Distinct nucleotide sequences in the sample also encode this CDR3. The chain joins TRBV20-1 to TRBJ2-5, with D unclear. This CDR3 region has 11 residues. The germline V gene has CDR1 DFQATT and CDR2 SNEGSKA (reference sequence). V was pared by 1 base and J by 5 bases, with 5 bases between. The CDR3 protein is CSARAQETQYF. CDR3 bases: TGCAGTGCTAGAGCACAGGAGACCCAGTACTTC.

This chain connects TRBV11-2 to TRBJ1-1; D is perhaps TRBD1 (5 bases). The V and J ends lost 7 bases and 4 bases respectively, with 13 bases between them. This CDR3 has 13 amino acids. Germline V gives CDR1 SGHAT, CDR2 FQNNGV. CDR3 nucleotides: TGTGCCAGCATCCCAAGGGGCTCCACTGAAGCTTTCTTT. Protein product: CASIPRGSTEAFF. Using reference TRBV11-2 and TRBJ1-1 for the parts outside the CDR3, the full variable domain is EAGVAQSPRYKIIEKRQSVAFWCNPISGHATLYWYQQILGQGPKLLIQFQNNGVVDDSQLPKDRFSAERLKGVDSTLKIQPAKLEDSAVYLCASIPRGSTEAFFGQGTRLTVV.

The chain has TRBV9 and TRBJ2-3; D gene unclear. Germline lookup yields CDR1 SGDLS and CDR2 YYNGEE. The CDR3 spans 13 residues. V dropped 4 bases and J dropped 2 bases, with 8 bases sitting between them. This chain's CDR3 is CASSQSNTDTQYF. The CDR3 DNA reads TGTGCCAGCAGCCAAAGTAACACAGATACGCAGTATTTT. The entire variable domain, with the rest obtained from reference TRBV9 and TRBJ2-3, is as follows: DSGVTQTPKHLITATGQRVTLRCSPRSGDLSVYWYQQSLDQGLQFLIQYYNGEERAKGNILERFSAQQFPDLHSELNLSSLELGDSALYFCASSQSNTDTQYFGPGTRLTVL.

V and J are TRBV4-3 and TRBJ1-2; D call uncertain. Per germline, CDR1 LGHNA and CDR2 YSLEER. CDR3 length: 16 residues. Trimming stripped 0 bases from V and 8 bases from J, with 19 bases between. The CDR3 here is CASSQEGSEGRRGYTF. The DNA of the CDR3 is TGCGCCAGCAGCCAAGAGGGGTCCGAAGGGAGGAGAGGCTACACCTTC.

The chain is built from TRBV19 and TRBJ1-5; maybe TRBD1 (6 bases). The ends were cut back, 5 bases at V and 7 bases at J, with 12 bases in the middle. Germline V gene lookup returns CDR1 LNHDA and CDR2 SQIVND (reference sequence). The CDR3 is made up of 13 amino acids. The CDR3 DNA follows: TGTGCCAGTAGTGCCGGGGGCGAGCAGCCCCAGCATTTT. It codes for CASSAGGEQPQHF. Full variable domain (outside the CDR3, taken from reference TRBV19 and TRBJ1-5): DGGITQSPKYLFRKEGQNVTLSCEQNLNHDAMYWYRQDPGQGLRLIYYSQIVNDFQKGDIAEGYSVSREKKESFPLTVTSAQKNPTAFYLCASSAGGEQPQHFGDGTRLSIL.

The rearrangement joins TRBV7-9 to TRBJ2-5, with D perhaps given as TRBD1 or TRBD2 (5 bases each). The CDR3 extends over 15 amino acids. CDR1 is SEHNR, CDR2 FQNEAQ, per germline (reference sequence). The germline V and J ends were trimmed by 3 bases and 4 bases, with 15 bases remaining between them. The CDR3 reads CASSFMMAGTETQYF. The CDR3 nucleotides are TGTGCCAGCAGCTTTATGATGGCAGGGACAGAGACCCAGTACTTC.

The gene calls are TRBV6-1 and TRBJ2-3; no clear D gene. Germline loops: CDR1 MNHNS, CDR2 SASEGT. The CDR3 length is 15 residues. With 4 bases removed from V and 0 bases from J, the gap between germline ends came to 11 bases. The CDR3 sequence is CASSARPSSTDTQYF. Here the CDR3 DNA reads TGTGCCAGCAGTGCACGGCCCTCCAGCACAGATACGCAGTATTTT.